Following are 3 T cell receptor beta chains from one sample sequenced in a study of blood T cell repertoires in COVID-19. Produced via immunoSEQ multiplex PCR; TCRdb's table is partial and in-frame only. The sample has 80,000 or so clones, about 88% seen once; the top ten hold 15% to 20%. Sequencing was performed on peripheral blood. The receptors come from a human donor in a cohort sampled during active COVID-19.

The gene calls are TRBV4-1 and TRBJ1-2; 7 nucleotides agree with TRBD1. J lost 6 bases, V lost 0 bases, and 7 bases had no gene match. This CDR3 comprises 15 residues. Germline V gives CDR1 MGHRA, CDR2 YSYEKL. The DNA of the CDR3 is TGCGCCAGCAGCCAAGATCTAGGGCAGGGGGATGGCTACACCTTC. This gives the protein CASSQDLGQGDGYTF.

The V gene is TRBV11-2, the J gene TRBJ1-4; D might be TRBD1 (6 bases). Trimming stripped 0 bases from V and 2 bases from J, with 10 bases between. Germline CDR1 is SGHAT and CDR2 is FQNNGV. The CDR3 sequence is 16 residues long. This CDR3 is CASSLDGTGTNEKLFF. As DNA, the CDR3 is TGTGCCAGCAGCTTAGATGGAACAGGGACTAATGAAAAACTGTTTTTT. The complete variable domain, with remaining parts taken from reference TRBV11-2 and TRBJ1-4, reads EAGVAQSPRYKIIEKRQSVAFWCNPISGHATLYWYQQILGQGPKLLIQFQNNGVVDDSQLPKDRFSAERLKGVDSTLKIQPAKLEDSAVYLCASSLDGTGTNEKLFFGSGTQLSVL.

CDR3 nucleotides: TGTGCCAGCAGCCCCTCCGGTGTCGCCATATATTTT. This encodes CASSPSGVAIYF. The rearrangement joins TRBV7-2 to TRBJ1-3; no reliable D call. The length of the CDR3 is 12 residues. Germline V lookup: CDR1 SGHTA, CDR2 FQGNSA. V was shortened by 5 bases and J by 11 bases, with 13 bases between the two germline ends.